The 26 T cell receptor beta chains below were found in one sample sequenced in a study of cytomegalovirus exposure and HLA in healthy donors. The study ran its PCR with 60 Vbeta and 13 Jbeta primers. The repertoire was sequenced with immunoSEQ multiplex PCR; TCRdb's copy has only in-frame clones and lacks some. Counted here are tens of thousands of clones, around 84% occurring once; the ten biggest clones make up roughly 4.2%. The sample was PBMCs. These receptors originate from a woman aged 40 to 50 in good health and CMV-seropositive.

The sample holds a few counts of this clone. The chain uses TRBV7-3 and TRBJ2-7, with 8 bases that match TRBD2. From germline, CDR1 is SGHTA and CDR2 FQGTGA. This CDR3 has 15 amino acids. J was trimmed by 0 bases and V by 4 bases; bases with no gene match: 5. CDR3 loop: CASSWSSGSSYEQYF. CDR3 in DNA: TGTGCCAGCAGCTGGTCCAGCGGGAGCTCCTACGAGCAGTACTTC.

In the case of this clone: The junction departs from germline at one end; a sequencing error may be responsible. This chain joins TRBV6-1 and TRBJ2-7; 7 bases are a match to TRBD1. The CDR3 spans 14 residues. From germline, CDR1 is MNHNS and CDR2 SASEGT. CDR3 in DNA: TGTGCCAGCGGTGACAGGGCGAGCTCCTACGAGCAGTACTTC. Protein: CASGDRASSYEQYF.

The chain couples TRBV28 to TRBJ2-1, with 12 nucleotides matching TRBD2. CDR3 length: 15 residues. CDR1 and CDR2 from the germline V gene are MDHEN and SYDVKM. V shed 11 bases, J shed 4 bases, and the junction held 9 bases outside the gene matches. CDR3 sequence (DNA): TGTGCCTCCCTAGCGGGAGGGCCGGGGTACAATGAGCAGTTCTTC. Protein product: CASLAGGPGYNEQFF.

This clone appeared a single time. This rearrangement joins TRBV28 to TRBJ2-1; TRBD2 matches at 9 bases. Germline V lookup: CDR1 MDHEN, CDR2 SYDVKM. V was clipped by 5 bases and J by 0 bases; unmatched bases: 5. The CDR3 covers 16 residues. This CDR3 reads CASSLTSGRSYNEQFF. The CDR3 coding sequence is TGTGCCAGCAGTCTCACTAGCGGGCGCTCCTACAATGAGCAGTTCTTC.

V is TRBV28 and J is TRBJ2-3; 11 nucleotides align to TRBD1. Germline V gene lookup returns CDR1 MDHEN and CDR2 SYDVKM. The CDR3 totals 22 residues. V trimming: 4 bases; J trimming: 5 bases; junction bases outside the gene matches: 26. CDR3 region: CASSSRMPGQGGPSRGIDTQYF. CDR3 bases: TGTGCCAGCAGTTCCCGAATGCCGGGACAGGGGGGTCCCTCGCGGGGTATAGATACGCAGTATTTT.

This sequence joins TRBV7-2 and TRBJ2-3; D is uncertain. V lost 2 bases to trimming and J lost 3 bases, with 9 bases between them. Germline values: CDR1 SGHTA, CDR2 FQGNSA. This CDR3 is 14 amino acids long. Here the CDR3 reads CASSLRTETDTQYF. DNA of the CDR3: TGTGCCAGCAGCTTACGAACTGAGACAGATACGCAGTATTTT.

This clone has only one observation. The rearrangement joins TRBV11-2 to TRBJ2-1, with 12 bases identical to TRBD2. The trim removed 3 bases at V and 6 bases at J, leaving 9 bases unmatched. The germline CDR1 and CDR2 sequences are SGHAT and FQNNGV. The CDR3 consists of 17 residues. CDR3 sequence (DNA): TGTGCCAGCAGCTTCGGCCTCACTAGCGGGAGGTCCAATGAGCAGTTCTTC. Protein product: CASSFGLTSGRSNEQFF.

The rearrangement links TRBV4-2 to TRBJ1-5; D gene ambiguous. This CDR3 is 15 amino acids long. The germline CDR1 and CDR2 sequences are LGHNA and YNFKEQ. V lost 1 base and J lost 5, with 12 bases in between. CDR3 DNA sequence: TGTGCCAGCAGCCAAGGTTGGTTTCCAGATCAGCCCCAGCATTTT. The encoded protein is CASSQGWFPDQPQHF.

Details on this clone: One end of the junction varies from germline; a read error may be responsible. This chain joins TRBV4-3 and TRBJ2-7; possibly TRBD1 for D (6 bases). The V gene's germline CDR1 is LGHNA and CDR2 YSLEER. CDR3 size: 15 residues. DNA of the CDR3: TGCGCCAGCAGCCAAGATGCAGGGGTTGTCTACGGGCAGTACTTC. Protein: CASSQDAGVVYGQYF.

In its sample, this clone was seen a few times. The chain is built from TRBV9 and TRBJ1-1, with TRBD1 matching over 9 bases. The trim removed 0 bases at V and 11 bases at J, leaving 5 bases unmatched. Germline loops: CDR1 SGDLS, CDR2 YYNGEE. This CDR3 is 13 amino acids long. The CDR3 is CASSVGGTGLAFF. As DNA, the CDR3 is TGTGCCAGCAGCGTAGGCGGGACAGGGTTGGCTTTCTTT.

The chain joins TRBV18 to TRBJ2-1; TRBD2 matches at 9 bases. Germline-derived CDR1 and CDR2 are KGHSH and LQKENI. V trimming: 3 bases; J trimming: 7 bases; junction bases outside the gene matches: 7. The CDR3 runs to 15 residues. The CDR3 loop reads CASSPSGLALNEQFF. The CDR3 region has the DNA TGTGCCAGCTCACCCTCGGGACTAGCCCTTAATGAGCAGTTCTTC.

The rearrangement uses TRBV7-2 and TRBJ2-7; D remains unclear. The germline V gene encodes CDR1 SGHTA and CDR2 FQGNSA. Trimming stripped 3 bases from V and 4 bases from J, with 4 bases between. This CDR3 region has 11 residues. CDR3 region: CASSFRYEQYF. The CDR3 coding sequence is TGTGCCAGCAGCTTCCGGTACGAGCAGTACTTC.

This clone occurred once. CDR3 in amino acids: CASSIARAGELFF. The CDR3 region has the DNA TGTGCCAGTAGTATAGCCAGGGCCGGGGAGCTGTTTTTT. V usage is TRBV19 and J usage is TRBJ2-2, with a possible D match to TRBD1 (5 bases). This CDR3 has 13 residues. Trimming took off 1 base at V and 6 bases at J, with 6 bases between the two ends. The germline CDR1 and CDR2 sequences are LNHDA and SQIVND (reference sequence).

Written as DNA, the CDR3 is TGTGCCAGCAGCCTCGCTGGCGGGGCCGGGGAGCTGTTTTTT. Translated: CASSLAGGAGELFF. The genes are TRBV11-2 and TRBJ2-2, with D tentatively TRBD2 (6 bases). The ends were cut back, 5 bases at V and 6 bases at J, with 13 bases in the middle. This CDR3 spans 14 amino acids. CDR1 and CDR2 from the germline V gene are SGHAT and FQNNGV.

The chain employs TRBV28 and TRBJ2-3, with 8 bases lining up with TRBD2. Germline V gene sequence: CDR1 MDHEN, CDR2 SYDVKM. This CDR3 comprises 19 residues. With 2 bases clipped from V and 2 bases from J, the junction kept 15 bases outside the gene matches. The CDR3 protein is CASSLTGLTSGEYTDTQYF. The CDR3 DNA follows: TGTGCCAGCAGTTTAACCGGTCTTACTAGCGGAGAATACACAGATACGCAGTATTTT.

The CDR3 DNA reads as TGTGCCAGCAGCTTGATGAGGACAGGGACGGATAAACTGTTTTTT. Translated, it gives CASSLMRTGTDKLFF. This sequence joins TRBV2 and TRBJ1-4; 8 bases are a match to TRBD1. Germline V CDR1 and CDR2: SNHLY, FYNNEI. The CDR3 is made up of 15 amino acids. V shed 6 bases and J 11 bases; nucleotides not matched to a gene: 14.

The chain carries TRBV27 and TRBJ2-7; D might be TRBD1 (6 bases). Per the germline V gene, CDR1 is MNHEY and CDR2 is SMNVEV (reference sequence). CDR3 size: 15 residues. Trimming removed 5 bases from V and 2 bases from J, with 16 bases in between. CDR3 region: CASSKQQGGPYEQYF. For the CDR3, the DNA is TGTGCCAGCAGTAAACAACAGGGTGGACCCTACGAGCAGTACTTC.

The rearrangement joins TRBV29-1 to TRBJ2-7; 9 bases agree with TRBD1. The CDR3 contains 12 residues. The V gene's germline CDR1 is SQVTM and CDR2 ANQGSEA. V gave up 6 bases and J gave up 4 bases; unmatched junction bases: 4. CDR3 residues: CSVTGGRYEQYF. The CDR3 DNA reads as TGCAGCGTGACAGGGGGAAGGTACGAGCAGTACTTC.

This sequence joins TRBV5-5 and TRBJ2-3; possible D gene TRBD2, 6 bases. The V gene's germline CDR1 is SGHKS and CDR2 YYEKEE (reference sequence). There are 15 residues in the CDR3. V was pared by 4 bases and J by 4 bases, with 16 bases between. In nucleotides, the CDR3 is TGTGCCAGCAGCCGCACCGGGACTTCCGCAGATACGCAGTATTTT. Protein: CASSRTGTSADTQYF.

The rearrangement uses TRBV4-3 and TRBJ1-4; TRBD1 matches 7 bases. The CDR3 has 16 residues. V gave up 0 bases and J gave up 7 bases; unmatched junction bases: 8. Germline V CDR1 and CDR2: LGHNA, YSLEER. This chain's CDR3 is CASSQDPTGQGEKLFF. In DNA form, the CDR3 reads TGCGCCAGCAGCCAAGACCCGACAGGGCAGGGTGAAAAACTGTTTTTT.

The chain is built from TRBV21-1 and TRBJ2-7; TRBD2 was called by the table and not checked on the DNA. TRBV21-1 has pseudogene status. The CDR3 covers 13 residues. CDR3 in amino acids: CASSKADFNEQYF. The CDR3 region has the DNA TGTGCCAGCAGCAAAGCTGACTTCAACGAGCAGTACTTC.

The chain is built from TRBV2 and TRBJ2-1; D is possibly TRBD2 (5 bases). V was shortened by 7 bases and J by 5 bases, with 6 bases between the two germline ends. This CDR3 has 11 amino acids. Germline V lookup: CDR1 SNHLY, CDR2 FYNNEI. CDR3 in DNA: TGTGCCAGCACGGGAAACAATGAGCAGTTCTTC. Translating gives CASTGNNEQFF.

The CDR3 bases are TGTGCCAGCAGCCAAGATCAGTACGGGACTAGCGGGGAGCAGTACTTC. It is translated as CASSQDQYGTSGEQYF. V and J are TRBV4-2 and TRBJ2-7, with 12 bases that match TRBD2. Losses at the gene ends were 0 bases for V and 7 bases for J; bases not matched to a gene: 7. The germline gives CDR1 LGHNA, CDR2 YNFKEQ. This CDR3 has 16 amino acids.

The chain links TRBV5-1 to TRBJ2-6; tentatively, D is TRBD2 (6 bases). CDR1 and CDR2 from the germline V gene are SGHRS and YFSETQ. CDR3 length: 16 residues. The V and J ends lost 7 bases and 0 bases respectively, with 14 bases between them. The DNA for the CDR3 is TGCGCCAGCCACGGAGGGGAGAGCTCTGGGGCCAACGTCCTGACTTTC. Amino acids: CASHGGESSGANVLTF.

The rearrangement links TRBV6-1 to TRBJ1-3; tentatively, D is TRBD1 (6 bases). CDR3 length: 15 residues. Germline V gene lookup returns CDR1 MNHNS and CDR2 SASEGT. V shed 7 bases and J shed 0 bases, with 13 bases lying between them. CDR3 coding DNA: TGTGCCAGCACCCGACAGGCGGTCTCTGGAAACACCATATATTTT. It is translated as CASTRQAVSGNTIYF.

V is TRBV7-2 and J is TRBJ1-1; D gene ambiguous. Germline lookup yields CDR1 SGHTA and CDR2 FQGNSA. The CDR3 extends over 15 amino acids. Trimming pared 1 base from V and 1 base from J, leaving 10 bases between. CDR3 nucleotide sequence: TGTGCCAGCAGCTTAGGTCTGGCCGCGAACACTGAAGCTTTCTTT. It codes for CASSLGLAANTEAFF.